These T cell receptor beta chains were read from a single sample in a study of regulatory and conventional T cells in RAG deficiency. Sequencing used immunoSEQ multiplex PCR; TCRdb keeps in-frame clones, though not all of them. Of some 30,000 clones detected, 80% to 90% appear once; the ten largest clones hold approximately 5.4%. Another study also made use of these data, one on regulatory T cells.

The specimen was CD8+ T cells sorted from blood. Receptor source: a human donor in good health. Both conserved end residues are part of each CDR3.

>TRBV4-2|TRBJ2-7
CASSETSGMYEQYF
>TRBV2|TRBJ2-1
CASSLAGGLDEQFF
>TRBV10-2|TRBJ1-5
CASSETQDNQPQHF
>TRBV7-9|TRBJ2-1
CASSLIWDREQFF
>TRBV28|TRBJ2-7
CASSLYGGGTYEQYF
>TRBV4-1|TRBJ1-5
CASSSLDGANQPQHF
>TRBV12-2|TRBJ2-2
CASRLAPFIEREIGVNTGELFF
>TRBV9|TRBJ2-1
CASSSRAGGEQFF
>TRBV29-1|TRBJ2-7
CSVVTSGLYEQYF
>TRBV4-3|TRBJ2-7
CASSLSMDSEQYF
>TRBV6-5|TRBJ2-5
CASRPKGGQETQYF